This TCR beta chain appears in the sequencing data of a study of cytomegalovirus exposure and HLA in healthy donors. Points from the study as a whole: Later analysis demonstrated an association between a missense DCLRE1C variant and TCR beta V- and J-gene trimming. A list of 164 TCR beta chains associated with cytomegalovirus was given. A likely sequencing artifact accounted for one observed cluster of highly shared sequence variants. In a later analysis, a genetic analysis reported fewer productive-TCR N-insertions in an Asian-associated ancestry cluster than the cohort average.

This CDR3 comprises 16 residues. V lost 2 bases and J lost 1; bases outside the gene matches: 4. Germline CDR1 and CDR2: MGHRA and YSYEKL. The primer mix had 60 Vbeta and 13 Jbeta primers. Assay: immunoSEQ multiplex PCR; the TCRdb copy retains only in-frame clones and omits some. The table lists roughly 100,000 clones, over 75% of them singletons, with 5% to 6.5% in the top ten. This clone was seen only a few times. As yet, its antigen is unknown. Sequencing was carried out using PBMCs. The TCR originated in a man aged 60 to 69 in good health and CMV-seropositive. The chain carries TRBV4-1 and TRBJ2-3; 9 bases map to TRBD2. CDR3 nucleotides: TGCGCCAGCAGCCAAAACCCTAGCGGGGGCACAGATACGCAGTATTTT. It encodes CASSQNPSGGTDTQYF.